This TCR beta chain originates from a study of T cells in tuberculosis. Clones were sequenced by immunoSEQ multiplex PCR, and TCRdb holds only the in-frame ones, with some missing. The repertoire includes approximately 49,000 clones, about 96% of them detected once, and approximately 1.5% sits in the top ten. Whole-study findings and limits: Active tuberculosis alpha repertoires lay closer to GMM-specific TCRs than controls'.

As to time point: new active TB diagnosis, blood taken before or within 7 days of starting treatment. On this clone: Its target is unknown.

This CDR3 spans 16 amino acids. Germline lookup yields CDR1 SGHTA and CDR2 FQGNSA. Trimming took off 2 bases at V and 4 bases at J, with 17 bases between the two ends. The rearrangement links TRBV7-2 to TRBJ1-2; D unresolved. Sample: PBMCs, taken at tuberculosis diagnosis. The clonotype was recovered from an adult with tuberculosis. The DNA for the CDR3 is TGTGCCAGCAGCTTAAGTTTCGCGGCAGCCGGCTATGGCTACACCTTC. Its translation: CASSLSFAAAGYGYTF.